This T cell receptor (beta chain) was sequenced in a study of T cell clones after liver transplantation. Study-level background: TCRbeta sequencing after a pre-transplant mixed lymphocyte reaction identified graft-donor-reactive clones, later tracked in post-transplant blood. Apart from a few HCV-positive recipients, transplants were for non-autoimmune, non-viral reasons. Study-level results: Compared with third party-reactive sequences, donor-reactive ones declined more, independent of withdrawal success. Rather than being deleted, graft donor-reactive T cells may have moved into the graft.

Trimming cost V 4 bases and J 9 bases, with 14 bases left between them. Germline V CDR1 and CDR2: SGHRS, YFSETQ. The length of the CDR3 is 13 residues. Using immunoSEQ multiplex PCR, the repertoire was profiled, and TCRdb retains in-frame clones only, with some absent. The sample includes some 70,000 clones, roughly nine tenths seen only once; the top ten take approximately 2.5%. Note on this clone: Its antigen is as yet unknown.

V and J are TRBV5-1 and TRBJ2-1, with D tentatively TRBD1 (6 bases). The sample was CD4+ T cells from blood, taken before liver transplant. The receptor was isolated from a human donor who received a liver transplant. CDR3 sequence (DNA): TGCGCCAGCAGCCTTAGGGGCAGGGGTGAGCAGTTCTTC. Amino acid sequence: CASSLRGRGEQFF.